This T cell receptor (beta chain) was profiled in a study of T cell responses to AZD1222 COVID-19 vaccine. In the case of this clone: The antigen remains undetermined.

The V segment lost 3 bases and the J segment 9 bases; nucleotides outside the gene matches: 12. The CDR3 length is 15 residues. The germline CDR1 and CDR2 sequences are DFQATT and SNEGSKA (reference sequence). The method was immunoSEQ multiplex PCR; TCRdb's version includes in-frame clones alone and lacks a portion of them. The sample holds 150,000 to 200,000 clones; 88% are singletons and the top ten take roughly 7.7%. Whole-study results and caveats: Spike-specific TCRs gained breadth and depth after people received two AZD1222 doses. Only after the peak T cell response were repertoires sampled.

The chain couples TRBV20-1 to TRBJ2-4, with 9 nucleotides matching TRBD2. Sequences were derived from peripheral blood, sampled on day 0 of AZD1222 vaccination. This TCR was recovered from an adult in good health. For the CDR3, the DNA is TGCAGTGCTAGTAGTGGGGAGCGGGGGGCTTCCATTCAGTACTTC. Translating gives CSASSGERGASIQYF.